Listed below are T cell receptor beta chains from one sample, sequenced in a study of T cell changes during pregnancy in multiple sclerosis. The method was immunoSEQ multiplex PCR; TCRdb's version includes in-frame clones alone and lacks a portion of them. In the table there are 35,000 to 45,000 clones, around 94% of which are singletons. This material consisted of peripheral blood, taken before pregnancy. All receptors derive from a female donor with multiple sclerosis, enrolled in a pregnancy study. CDR3s include the opening cysteine and the closing phenylalanine or tryptophan. D genes are given only for firm matches. Clone size is not always given. Where it is, it says once, few, many or a class for expanded clones.

TRBV5-6,NA,NA,TRBJ2-7,CASSLGVGRSYEQYF,TGTGCCAGCAGCTTGGGCGTGGGGCGGAGCTACGAGCAGTACTTC
TRBV4-2,NA,NA,TRBJ1-4,CASSQDGQGSSEKLFF,TGTGCCAGCAGCCAAGATGGGCAGGGTAGTAGTGAAAAACTGTTTTTT
TRBV5-4,TRBD1,NA,TRBJ2-5,CASSLVTGAGETQYF,TGTGCCAGCAGCTTGGTGACAGGGGCGGGAGAGACCCAGTACTTC
TRBV5-5,NA,NA,TRBJ1-1,CASSFQTTGSTEAFF,TGTGCCAGCAGCTTTCAAACGACAGGTTCCACTGAAGCTTTCTTT
TRBV14,TRBD2,NA,TRBJ2-3,CASSRGLAVTPSTDTQYF,TGTGCCAGCAGCCGCGGACTAGCGGTTACCCCTAGCACAGATACGCAGTATTTT
TRBV6-4,TRBD2,NA,TRBJ2-2,CASSDYSGISTGELFF,TGTGCCAGCAGTGATTATAGCGGGATAAGCACCGGGGAGCTGTTTTTT
TRBV7-2,TRBD2,NA,TRBJ2-2,CASSPIMTSGSVWRELFF,TGTGCCAGCAGCCCGATAATGACTAGCGGGAGTGTATGGCGGGAGCTGTTTTTT
TRBV5-1,NA,NA,TRBJ2-1,CASSPGVGVDNEQFF,TGCGCCAGCAGCCCGGGAGTAGGTGTTGACAATGAGCAGTTCTTC
TRBV2,TRBD2,NA,TRBJ2-7,CASKGLVVYEQYF,TGTGCCAGCAAAGGACTAGTAGTGTACGAGCAGTACTTC
TRBV10-1,TRBD1,NA,TRBJ2-5,CASSRRGTGGFETQYF,TGCGCCAGCAGCCGCCGCGGGACAGGGGGCTTCGAGACCCAGTACTTC
TRBV4-1,NA,NA,TRBJ2-7,CASSQGTMPLEQYF,TGCGCCAGCAGCCAAGGGACTATGCCTCTTGAGCAGTACTTC
TRBV9,TRBD1,once,TRBJ2-7,CASSGTGSYEQYF,TGTGCCAGCAGCGGGACAGGGTCCTACGAGCAGTACTTC
TRBV5-5,NA,NA,TRBJ2-1,CASSLIASAYNEQFF,TGTGCCAGCAGCTTGATCGCTAGCGCCTACAATGAGCAGTTCTTC
TRBV28,TRBD1,few,TRBJ2-7,CASRTGGGYEQYF,TGTGCCAGCAGGACAGGGGGCGGGTACGAGCAGTACTTC
TRBV10-1,TRBD2,NA,TRBJ2-1,CASSATSGYYNEQFF,TGCGCCAGCAGCGCGACTAGCGGATATTACAATGAGCAGTTCTTC
TRBV5-1,TRBD2,NA,TRBJ2-5,CASSLYAREVQETQYF,TGCGCCAGCAGCTTGTATGCGCGGGAGGTACAAGAGACCCAGTACTTC
TRBV6-4,NA,NA,TRBJ1-4,CASSDLGTPEKLFF,TGTGCCAGCAGTGACTTGGGGACACCAGAAAAACTGTTTTTT
TRBV2,TRBD2,NA,TRBJ2-1,CASSQAGGGGEQFF,TGTGCCAGCAGTCAGGCGGGAGGAGGAGGTGAGCAGTTCTTC
TRBV5-4,TRBD2,NA,TRBJ2-3,CASSLLAATDTQYF,TGTGCCAGCAGCTTGCTAGCGGCAACAGATACGCAGTATTTT
TRBV2,TRBD1,NA,TRBJ1-5,CASSKGQGSHSNQPQHF,TGTGCCAGCAGTAAAGGACAGGGTTCGCATAGCAATCAGCCCCAGCATTTT
TRBV7-3,TRBD2,once,TRBJ2-1,CASSLIVSGSSGEQFF,TGTGCCAGCAGCCTGATCGTGAGCGGGAGTAGCGGTGAGCAGTTCTTC
TRBV28,TRBD2,NA,TRBJ2-4,CASSLPTSGKNIQYF,TGTGCCAGCAGTTTGCCGACTAGCGGGAAAAACATTCAGTACTTC
TRBV7-7,TRBD2,NA,TRBJ2-5,CASSLGGSKGETQYF,TGTGCTAGCAGCTTAGGCGGGAGTAAGGGAGAGACCCAGTACTTC
TRBV19,NA,NA,TRBJ2-3,CASSIGVGTDTQYF,TGTGCCAGTAGTATCGGGGTAGGGACAGATACGCAGTATTTT
TRBV5-1,TRBD1,NA,TRBJ2-7,CASNRGDLAYEQYF,TGCGCCAGCAACAGGGGGGACCTTGCCTACGAGCAGTACTTC
TRBV19,NA,NA,TRBJ1-3,CASAVQQSGNTIYF,TGTGCCAGTGCAGTACAGCAATCTGGAAACACCATATATTTT
TRBV4-1,TRBD1,NA,TRBJ1-5,CASSQVKGQGVLSNQPQHF,TGCGCCAGCAGCCAAGTAAAGGGTCAGGGGGTCCTTAGCAATCAGCCCCAGCATTTT
TRBV27,TRBD1,NA,TRBJ2-7,CASSLSGQGATYEQYF,TGTGCCAGCAGTTTATCGGGACAGGGGGCAACCTACGAGCAGTACTTC
TRBV11-3,TRBD1,NA,TRBJ1-1,CASSSDPGTGGGNTEAFF,TGTGCCAGCAGCTCCGATCCCGGGACAGGGGGCGGGAACACTGAAGCTTTCTTT
TRBV2,NA,NA,TRBJ2-4,CASNAQGSNIQYF,TGTGCCAGCAATGCACAGGGTTCGAACATTCAGTACTTC
TRBV11-1,NA,once,TRBJ1-1,CASSFEGNTEAFF,TGTGCCAGCAGCTTTGAGGGGAACACTGAAGCTTTCTTT
TRBV7-3,TRBD2,NA,TRBJ2-1,CASSPNFLAGVGSEQFF,TGTGCCAGCAGCCCGAACTTTCTAGCGGGAGTTGGAAGTGAGCAGTTCTTC
TRBV6-4,NA,NA,TRBJ2-2,CASSVTGTGELFF,TGTGCCAGCAGTGTCACAGGGACCGGGGAGCTGTTTTTT
TRBV19,NA,NA,TRBJ2-1,CASGLGARTYNEQFF,TGTGCCAGTGGACTGGGGGCGAGAACCTACAATGAGCAGTTCTTC
TRBV6-6,NA,NA,TRBJ2-2,CASSADRNTGELFF,TGTGCCAGCAGCGCCGACAGGAACACCGGGGAGCTGTTTTTT
TRBV29-1,TRBD2,NA,TRBJ2-1,CSVEGTSGTYNEQFF,TGCAGCGTTGAAGGGACTAGCGGGACCTACAATGAGCAGTTCTTC
TRBV19,NA,NA,TRBJ2-1,CASSIGGAGPHNEQFF,TGTGCCAGTAGTATAGGGGGTGCGGGTCCTCACAATGAGCAGTTCTTC
TRBV18,NA,NA,TRBJ1-5,CASSPTDDQPQHF,TGTGCCAGCTCACCCACAGATGATCAGCCCCAGCATTTT
TRBV5-1,TRBD2,NA,TRBJ2-1,CASSLVGSGNSYNEQFF,TGCGCCAGCAGCTTGGTTGGTAGCGGGAACTCCTACAATGAGCAGTTCTTC
TRBV30,NA,NA,TRBJ2-3,CAWSVGVGGGTDTQYF,TGTGCCTGGAGTGTCGGGGTAGGAGGTGGCACAGATACGCAGTATTTT
TRBV7-9,NA,NA,TRBJ1-5,CASSLDSNNQPQHF,TGTGCCAGCAGCTTAGATAGCAACAATCAGCCCCAGCATTTT
TRBV5-6,NA,NA,TRBJ2-3,CASSFHKTGSADTQYF,TGTGCCAGCAGCTTCCATAAAACAGGGTCAGCAGATACGCAGTATTTT
TRBV9,TRBD2,NA,TRBJ2-3,CASSAQAGGYMDTQYF,TGTGCCAGCAGCGCTCAAGCGGGAGGGTATATGGATACGCAGTATTTT
TRBV19,TRBD2,once,TRBJ2-3,CASSTRLAGEGDTQYF,TGTGCCAGTAGCACTCGTTTAGCGGGAGAGGGAGATACGCAGTATTTT
TRBV4-1,TRBD1,NA,TRBJ1-4,CASSQGTGGFNEKLFF,TGCGCCAGCAGCCAGGGAACAGGGGGTTTTAATGAAAAACTGTTTTTT
TRBV10-3,TRBD1,NA,TRBJ2-5,CAISPGQGRETQYF,TGTGCCATCAGTCCGGGACAGGGGAGGGAGACCCAGTACTTC
TRBV5-1,TRBD1,NA,TRBJ2-4,CASSFGTGLNIQYF,TGCGCCAGCAGCTTCGGGACAGGGCTAAACATTCAGTACTTC
TRBV5-1,NA,NA,TRBJ2-7,CASSLVYAEGEQYF,TGCGCCAGCAGCTTGGTTTACGCGGAGGGCGAGCAGTACTTC
TRBV6-5,NA,NA,TRBJ1-5,CASSVSREQPQHF,TGTGCCAGCAGCGTCTCCAGGGAACAGCCCCAGCATTTT
TRBV28,TRBD2,NA,TRBJ2-1,CASGTGTSGSNEQFF,TGTGCCAGCGGTACCGGGACTAGCGGGAGCAATGAGCAGTTCTTC
TRBV7-8,TRBD2,once,TRBJ2-1,CASSPTSGRAREQFF,TGTGCCAGCAGCCCGACTAGCGGGAGGGCCCGGGAGCAGTTCTTC
TRBV18,TRBD1,NA,TRBJ1-4,CASSPMTPGQLNEKLFF,TGTGCCAGCTCACCGATGACACCGGGACAGCTTAATGAAAAACTGTTTTTT
TRBV19,NA,NA,TRBJ1-5,CASSIDRKGAQPQHF,TGTGCCAGTAGTATAGATAGGAAGGGAGCCCAGCCCCAGCATTTT
TRBV28,NA,few,TRBJ2-1,CASSLADRGQFF,TGTGCCAGCAGTTTAGCAGACCGGGGGCAGTTCTTC